These 12 T cell receptor beta chains were all obtained from the same sample, sequenced in a study of cytomegalovirus exposure and HLA in healthy donors. 13 Jbeta primers and 60 Vbeta primers were used for the PCR. Sequenced by immunoSEQ multiplex PCR; TCRdb stores in-frame clones only, minus some. The table has hundreds of thousands of clones, around 90% seen once. The source material was PBMCs. The receptors stem from a woman in her late teens or twenties in good health and CMV-seronegative.

This chain links TRBV5-1 with TRBJ1-6; D ambiguous. Germline CDR1 reads SGHRS; CDR2 reads YFSETQ. Trimming left V 0 bases short and J 7 bases short, with 5 bases between. The CDR3 has 13 amino acids. In nucleotides, the CDR3 is TGCGCCAGCAGCTTGGGCGTAAATTCACCCCTCCACTTT. This encodes CASSLGVNSPLHF.

CDR3 DNA: TGTGCCAGTAGACTTCAGGGGGAGAAATCCTACGAGCAGTACTTC. Amino acid sequence: CASRLQGEKSYEQYF. The chain recombines TRBV19 with TRBJ2-7, with 7 bases aligning to TRBD1. CDR3 length equals 15 residues. The germline V gene encodes CDR1 LNHDA and CDR2 SQIVND (reference sequence). V lost 6 bases, J lost 1 base, and 9 bases stayed unmatched. Complete variable domain (other parts from reference TRBV19 and TRBJ2-7): DGGITQSPKYLFRKEGQNVTLSCEQNLNHDAMYWYRQDPGQGLRLIYYSQIVNDFQKGDIAEGYSVSREKKESFPLTVTSAQKNPTAFYLCASRLQGEKSYEQYFGPGTRLTVT.

The rearrangement links TRBV19 to TRBJ1-2; no reliable D call. The germline V gene encodes CDR1 LNHDA and CDR2 SQIVND (reference sequence). The CDR3 is 13 residues long. Trimming left V 2 bases short and J 4 bases short, with 8 bases between. In nucleotides, the CDR3 is TGTGCCAGTAGTATATCAGGCGTCTATGGCTACACCTTC. It codes for CASSISGVYGYTF.

This clone was counted a single time. The gene calls are TRBV11-2 and TRBJ2-5; 8 nucleotides agree with TRBD1. The CDR3 contains 16 residues. Germline trimming cut 4 bases from V and 1 base from J; bases unmatched to any gene: 8. The germline V gene has CDR1 SGHAT and CDR2 FQNNGV. CDR3 bases: TGTGCCAGCAGCTCCGGGGGACAGGCCCTCCAAGAGACCCAGTACTTC. Translating it yields CASSSGGQALQETQYF.

V and J are TRBV10-2 and TRBJ2-3; D is possibly TRBD2 (6 bases). CDR1 is WSHSY and CDR2 is SAAADI in the germline V gene. The germline V and J ends were trimmed by 5 bases and 2 bases, with 11 bases remaining between them. The CDR3 is 14 residues long. The CDR3 bases are TGCGCCAGCAGTCCTAGCGCCTACACAGATACGCAGTATTTT. Protein: CASSPSAYTDTQYF.

The V gene is TRBV5-6, the J gene TRBJ2-1, with 10 nucleotides matching TRBD2. Germline CDR1 and CDR2: SGHDT and YYEEEE. V was clipped by 0 bases and J by 0 bases; unmatched bases: 9. There are 19 residues in the CDR3. For the CDR3, the DNA is TGTGCCAGCAGCTTGGTGGCTAGCGGGGGCCCCAGCTCCTACAATGAGCAGTTCTTC. This gives the protein CASSLVASGGPSSYNEQFF.

V usage is TRBV5-4 and J usage is TRBJ1-1, with D perhaps TRBD1 (5 bases). CDR1 is SGHNT and CDR2 is YYREEE in the germline V gene (reference sequence). This CDR3 region has 15 residues. V lost 4 bases and J 1 base, leaving 14 bases between the germline ends. The CDR3 loop reads CASSRPGRGNTEAFF. DNA of the CDR3: TGTGCCAGCAGCCGTCCAGGGAGGGGGAACACTGAAGCTTTCTTT.

V gene TRBV7-9 combines with J gene TRBJ1-5; D is ambiguous. V was clipped by 6 bases and J by 0 bases, with 9 bases between them. This CDR3 has 14 amino acids. The V gene's germline CDR1 is SEHNR and CDR2 FQNEAQ (reference sequence). CDR3 sequence: CASSSSFSNQPQHF. DNA for the CDR3: TGTGCCAGCAGTTCCAGTTTTAGCAATCAGCCCCAGCATTTT.

This chain links TRBV10-1 with TRBJ1-5, with D possibly being TRBD1 (5 bases). V was trimmed by 2 bases and J by 9 bases, leaving 8 bases between them. This CDR3 is built from 12 residues. Germline CDR1 reads WNHNN; CDR2 reads SYGVQD (reference sequence). The CDR3, as DNA: TGCGCCAGCAGTGAGACCGGGGGGCCCCAGCATTTT. It specifies CASSETGGPQHF.

The gene calls are TRBV15 and TRBJ1-5, with D unresolved. This CDR3 is built from 17 residues. V shed 0 bases and J shed 3 bases, with 15 bases lying between them. CDR1 LNHNV and CDR2 YYDKDF come from the germline V gene (reference sequence). The CDR3 bases are TGTGCCACCAGCAGAGATCTCGGAGGAACGGTCAATCAGCCCCAGCATTTT. Encoded protein: CATSRDLGGTVNQPQHF.

This chain uses TRBV6-6 with TRBJ2-7; possible D gene TRBD1, 5 bases. Germline-derived CDR1 and CDR2 are MNHNY and SVGAGI (reference sequence). Trimming stripped 2 bases from V and 7 bases from J, with 9 bases between. The CDR3 consists of 12 residues. CDR3 DNA sequence: TGTGCCAGCAGTTACCAGGGTAGAGAGCAGTACTTC. Protein sequence: CASSYQGREQYF.

DNA for the CDR3: TGCAGCGGCGGGGGGGCCTACAATGAGCAGTTCTTC. Translated: CSGGGAYNEQFF. The chain joins TRBV29-1 to TRBJ2-1; TRBD2 agrees at 9 bases. There are 12 residues in the CDR3. Germline CDR1 reads SQVTM; CDR2 reads ANQGSEA. After removal of 7 bases from V and 2 bases from J, the junction contained 0 bases not matched to a gene.